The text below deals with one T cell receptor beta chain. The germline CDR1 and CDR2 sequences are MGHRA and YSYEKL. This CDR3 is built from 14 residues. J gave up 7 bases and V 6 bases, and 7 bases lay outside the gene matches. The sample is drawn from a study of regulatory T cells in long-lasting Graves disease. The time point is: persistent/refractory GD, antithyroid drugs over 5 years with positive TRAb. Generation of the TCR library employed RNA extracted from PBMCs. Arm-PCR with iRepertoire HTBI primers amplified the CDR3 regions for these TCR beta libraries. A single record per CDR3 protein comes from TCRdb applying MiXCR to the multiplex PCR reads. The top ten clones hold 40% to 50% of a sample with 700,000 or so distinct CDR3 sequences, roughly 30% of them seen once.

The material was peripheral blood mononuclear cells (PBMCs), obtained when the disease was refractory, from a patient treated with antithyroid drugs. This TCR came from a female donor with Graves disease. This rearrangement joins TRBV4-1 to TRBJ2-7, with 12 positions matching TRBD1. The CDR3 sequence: CASRLGQGAGEQYF. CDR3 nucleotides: TGCGCCAGCAGATTGGGACAGGGGGCGGGGGAGCAGTACTTC.